A selection of T cell receptor beta chains follows, all from one sample in a study of blood T cell repertoires in COVID-19. Libraries were prepared by immunoSEQ multiplex PCR; TCRdb keeps only in-frame clonotypes and omits some of them. Of 28,000 or so clones in the sample, roughly 92% are singletons; the top ten hold approximately 2%. The sample taken for sequencing was peripheral blood. Every receptor here comes from a human donor in a cohort sampled during active COVID-19. The CDR3 runs from the conserved cysteine through the conserved F or W. Fields, in order: CDR3 DNA, CDR3 protein, D gene, clone size, V gene, J gene. The D gene is left open where the match is weak. A clone size is listed for some rows: how often the clone was seen (once, few, many), or a class if it is expanded.

TGTGCCAGCAGCTTTTTAGCGGGTTCCTACGAGCAGTACTTC,CASSFLAGSYEQYF,TRBD2,.,TRBV7-2,TRBJ2-7
TGTGCCAGCAGTTCAGGGACAGTCGGTCAGCCCCAGCATTTT,CASSSGTVGQPQHF,TRBD1,.,TRBV6-5,TRBJ1-5
TGCGCCAGCAGCCAACCATCAAGGGGACAGCCTTCTGAAAAACTGTTTTTT,CASSQPSRGQPSEKLFF,TRBD1,.,TRBV4-1,TRBJ1-4
TGTGCCAGCAGCTTGGGACAGGGCTCCAATACGCAGTATTTT,CASSLGQGSNTQYF,TRBD1,.,TRBV5-4,TRBJ2-3
TGTGCCAGCAGTAGTCGCACTGAAGCTTTCTTT,CASSSRTEAFF,.,.,TRBV21-1,TRBJ1-1
TGTGCCAGCTCACCACCACAGGGTATAGGGGCAGAGCAGTTCTTC,CASSPPQGIGAEQFF,.,.,TRBV18,TRBJ2-1
TGTGCCAGCTCACCCCCGCCGGGGGCCCAGTACTTC,CASSPPPGAQYF,.,.,TRBV18,TRBJ2-5
TGTGCCAGCAGCTTAGCCACAGGGGGCGGTGAAAAACTGTTTTTT,CASSLATGGGEKLFF,TRBD1,.,TRBV7-8,TRBJ1-4
TGTGCCAGCAGTCTAGCGTTTCAAGAGACCCAGTACTTC,CASSLAFQETQYF,.,.,TRBV5-5,TRBJ2-5
TGCGCCAGCAGCCAAGAGAAACTAGGGGGTGTTTCTGGAAACACCATATATTTT,CASSQEKLGGVSGNTIYF,.,.,TRBV4-1,TRBJ1-3
TGCGCCAGCAGTGAGCGTCAGGGGGCGAGTGGTCAGCCCCAGCATTTT,CASSERQGASGQPQHF,TRBD1,.,TRBV10-2,TRBJ1-5
TGTGCCAGCAGCTTGGGGACAGGGGGCTCCGTGAGGACTGAAGCTTTCTTT,CASSLGTGGSVRTEAFF,TRBD1,.,TRBV7-3,TRBJ1-1
TGCGCCAGCAGCCAAGATAGTGGGGAGCCCGCCAATGAGCAGTTCTTC,CASSQDSGEPANEQFF,.,.,TRBV4-1,TRBJ2-1
TGTGCCAGCAGCCAAGATCTAGCGGGAGGGACAGATACGCAGTATTTT,CASSQDLAGGTDTQYF,TRBD2,.,TRBV4-2,TRBJ2-3
TGCGCCAGCAGTCAACCCCCCCCCGAAAACGACAGGGATAGAAGCAATCAGCCCCAGCATTTT,CASSQPPPENDRDRSNQPQHF,TRBD1,.,TRBV23-1,TRBJ1-5
TGTGCCAGCAGTTTAAGCCGGGTTGGCGGTTCACCCCTCCACTTT,CASSLSRVGGSPLHF,.,.,TRBV27,TRBJ1-6
TGTGCCAGCAGCTTAGATCTCAGGGGCGGCAATCAGCCCCAGCATTTT,CASSLDLRGGNQPQHF,.,few,TRBV11-2,TRBJ1-5
TGTGCCAGCAGTAGTGTCACAGCCATCAAACTCTACAATGAGCAGTTCTTC,CASSSVTAIKLYNEQFF,.,.,TRBV28,TRBJ2-1
TGTGCCAGCAGTTACGGAGATCTGTCCTACGAGCAGTACTTC,CASSYGDLSYEQYF,.,.,TRBV6-5,TRBJ2-7
TGCGCCAGCAGCTTCACAGGGGGCACTGAAGCTTTCTTT,CASSFTGGTEAFF,TRBD1,.,TRBV5-1,TRBJ1-1
TGTGCCAGCAGCTTAAGTAGCGGGCTTGGCAATGAGCAGTTCTTC,CASSLSSGLGNEQFF,TRBD2,.,TRBV11-3,TRBJ2-1
TGTGCCAGCAGCCCTCAAGAGACCCAGTACTTC,CASSPQETQYF,.,.,TRBV7-9,TRBJ2-5
TGTGCCACCGGGGACAGGGCTAATCAGCCCCAGCATTTT,CATGDRANQPQHF,TRBD1,.,TRBV24-1,TRBJ1-5
TGTGCCTGGAGTCGAGTAACCGGGACTAGCGGGGGCTATGAGCAGTTCTTC,CAWSRVTGTSGGYEQFF,TRBD2,.,TRBV30,TRBJ2-1
TGCGCCAGCAGCCTTGGAGCGGCGGGGCGGGAAAAACTGTTTTTT,CASSLGAAGREKLFF,.,.,TRBV4-3,TRBJ1-4
TGTGCCAGCAGCGTAGGGGCTAGCGGGGACACAGATACGCAGTATTTT,CASSVGASGDTDTQYF,TRBD2,.,TRBV9,TRBJ2-3
TGTGCCTTAAACCCCGGGAAGGCGAACACCGGGGAGCTGTTTTTT,CALNPGKANTGELFF,.,.,TRBV10-3,TRBJ2-2
TGTGCCAGCAGTCCACCGGGGAACGAGCAGTACTTT,CASSPPGNEQYF,.,.,TRBV6-6,TRBJ2-7
TGTGCCAGCAGCTTGATACAGGGTAGGGCTAACTATGGCTACACCTTC,CASSLIQGRANYGYTF,.,once,TRBV7-2,TRBJ1-2
TGCGCCAGCAGTGACAATCCCCGGGGCTATGGCTACACCTTC,CASSDNPRGYGYTF,.,few,TRBV10-1,TRBJ1-2
TGTGCCAGCACCGACAGATGGCACACTGAAGCTTTCTTT,CASTDRWHTEAFF,.,.,TRBV6-5,TRBJ1-1
TGTGCCAGCAGGGGGCTGGAAGAAAAACTGTTTTTT,CASRGLEEKLFF,.,.,TRBV11-2,TRBJ1-4